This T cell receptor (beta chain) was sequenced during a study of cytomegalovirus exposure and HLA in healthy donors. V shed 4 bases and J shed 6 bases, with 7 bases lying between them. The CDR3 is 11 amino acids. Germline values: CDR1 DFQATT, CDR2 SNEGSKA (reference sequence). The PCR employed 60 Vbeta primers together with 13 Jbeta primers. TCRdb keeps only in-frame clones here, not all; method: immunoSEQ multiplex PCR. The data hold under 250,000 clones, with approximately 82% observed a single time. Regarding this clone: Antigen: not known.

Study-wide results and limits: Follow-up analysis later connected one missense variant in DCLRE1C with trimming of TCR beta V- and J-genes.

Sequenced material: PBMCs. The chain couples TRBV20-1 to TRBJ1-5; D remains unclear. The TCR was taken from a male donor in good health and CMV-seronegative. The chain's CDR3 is CSANALQPQHF. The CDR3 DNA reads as TGCAGTGCTAACGCGCTTCAGCCCCAGCATTTT.